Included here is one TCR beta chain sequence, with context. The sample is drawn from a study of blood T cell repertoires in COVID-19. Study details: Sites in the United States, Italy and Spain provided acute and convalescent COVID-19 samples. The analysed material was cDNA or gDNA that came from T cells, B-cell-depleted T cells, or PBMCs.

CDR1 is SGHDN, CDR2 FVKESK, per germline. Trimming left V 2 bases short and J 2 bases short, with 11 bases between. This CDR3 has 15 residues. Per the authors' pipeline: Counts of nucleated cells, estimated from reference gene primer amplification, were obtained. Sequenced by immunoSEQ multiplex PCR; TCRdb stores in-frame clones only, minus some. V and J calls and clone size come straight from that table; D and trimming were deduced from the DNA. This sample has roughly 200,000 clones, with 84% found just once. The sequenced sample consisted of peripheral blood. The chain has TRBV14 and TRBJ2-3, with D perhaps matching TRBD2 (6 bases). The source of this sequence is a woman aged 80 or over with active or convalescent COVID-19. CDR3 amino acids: CASSQPGEDTDTQYF. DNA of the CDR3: TGTGCCAGCAGCCAACCGGGGGAAGACACAGATACGCAGTATTTT.